The rows below give T cell receptor beta chains drawn from one sample of a study of technical replicates of blood from a few donors. Generated by immunoSEQ multiplex PCR, the TCRdb table keeps only in-frame clones and is missing some. Of more than 75,000 clones in the sample, 95% to 96% were seen once. Sequencing input: T cells isolated from PBMCs. The receptors shown here come from a human donor in good health. Both conserved end residues are part of each CDR3. A D gene is named only where the DNA matches it firmly. Where a row states a size, it is once, few, many or the class of an expanded clone; other rows omit it.

d_call | j_call | clone_size | v_call | cdr3_aa | cdr3_nt
TRBD2 | TRBJ2-3 | . | TRBV15 | CATQLAITDTQYF | TGTGCCACCCAACTAGCGATCACAGATACGCAGTATTTT
TRBD2 | TRBJ2-5 | . | TRBV7-2 | CASRVAGGQETQYF | TGTGCCAGCAGAGTAGCGGGAGGACAAGAGACCCAGTACTTC
TRBD2 | TRBJ2-7 | . | TRBV5-1 | CASSFTYGGRAVYEQYF | TGCGCCAGCAGCTTCACTTATGGCGGGAGGGCCGTCTACGAGCAGTACTTC
TRBD2 | TRBJ2-2 | . | TRBV6-1 | CASSEGLANTGELFF | TGTGCCAGCAGTGAGGGACTAGCGAACACCGGGGAGCTGTTTTTT
. | TRBJ2-7 | . | TRBV6-5 | CASTSRGYEQYF | TGTGCCAGCACCTCCAGGGGCTACGAGCAGTACTTC
TRBD2 | TRBJ2-7 | once | TRBV19 | CASSNQRDSSEQYF | TGTGCCAGTAGTAACCAGCGGGATAGTTCCGAGCAGTACTTC
TRBD2 | TRBJ2-3 | . | TRBV5-1 | CASSFSDPRLAGEGGTDTQYF | TGCGCCAGCAGCTTTTCAGACCCCCGCCTAGCGGGAGAAGGAGGCACAGATACGCAGTATTTT
TRBD2 | TRBJ2-1 | . | TRBV5-1 | CASSSGTNYNEQFF | TGCGCCAGCAGCTCGGGGACTAACTACAATGAGCAGTTCTTC
TRBD1 | TRBJ2-2 | . | TRBV7-3 | CASSLQTGATGELFF | TGTGCCAGCAGCTTACAAACAGGGGCAACCGGGGAGCTGTTTTTT
TRBD2 | TRBJ2-1 | once | TRBV2 | CASSDKESSGNNEQFF | TGTGCCAGCAGTGATAAAGAATCTAGCGGAAACAATGAGCAGTTCTTC
TRBD1 | TRBJ1-5 | . | TRBV6-6 | CASSYPTGVQPQHF | TGTGCCAGCAGTTACCCTACAGGGGTTCAGCCCCAGCATTTT
TRBD1 | TRBJ2-7 | . | TRBV11-3 | CASSLERQGLEQYF | TGTGCCAGCAGCTTAGAAAGACAGGGGCTAGAGCAGTACTTC
. | TRBJ2-5 | . | TRBV16 | CASSQSEAGEETQYF | TGTGCCAGCAGCCAATCGGAAGCAGGGGAAGAGACCCAGTACTTC
TRBD2 | TRBJ2-1 | . | TRBV19 | CASSISGSGNEQFF | TGTGCCAGTAGTATAAGCGGGAGCGGCAATGAGCAGTTCTTC
TRBD2 | TRBJ2-7 | . | TRBV5-1 | CASSLSGTSSYEQYF | TGCGCCAGCAGCTTGAGCGGGACTAGCTCCTACGAGCAGTACTTC
TRBD1 | TRBJ1-1 | . | TRBV9 | CASSAVGTGAEAFF | TGTGCCAGCAGCGCGGTTGGGACAGGGGCTGAAGCTTTCTTT
TRBD2 | TRBJ2-1 | . | TRBV6-1 | CASSEAWSGSTYEQFF | TGTGCCAGCAGTGAAGCGTGGAGCGGGAGTACTTATGAGCAGTTCTTC
TRBD1 | TRBJ1-2 | . | TRBV5-6 | CASSDGTANYGYTF | TGTGCCAGCAGCGACGGGACAGCTAACTATGGCTACACCTTC
TRBD1 | TRBJ2-5 | . | TRBV6-6 | CASSWGQGRETQYF | TGTGCCAGCAGTTGGGGACAGGGAAGAGAGACCCAGTACTTC
. | TRBJ2-7 | once | TRBV4-2 | CASSQYDREVDEQYF | TGTGCCAGCAGCCAGTATGACAGGGAGGTTGACGAGCAGTACTTC
. | TRBJ1-2 | once | TRBV29-1 | CSVVQWNPEGGDGYTF | TGCAGCGTTGTCCAATGGAATCCGGAAGGGGGAGATGGCTACACCTTC
. | TRBJ2-2 | . | TRBV29-1 | CRGQNTGELFF | TGCAGGGGACAGAACACCGGGGAGCTGTTTTTT
. | TRBJ1-2 | . | TRBV27 | CASSLSSRSDGYTF | TGTGCCAGCAGTTTATCCTCCAGGTCAGATGGCTACACCTTC
TRBD2 | TRBJ2-7 | . | TRBV4-3 | CASSQELSTSGLYEQYF | TGCGCCAGCAGCCAAGAGCTTTCGACTAGCGGGCTATACGAGCAGTACTTC
TRBD1 | TRBJ2-7 | . | TRBV10-2 | CASLHQVGTGTYEQYF | TGCGCCAGTCTTCACCAAGTCGGGACAGGTACCTACGAGCAGTACTTC
. | TRBJ1-5 | . | TRBV10-1 | CASGPSNQPQHF | TGCGCCAGCGGCCCCTCCAATCAGCCCCAGCATTTT
TRBD1 | TRBJ2-5 | . | TRBV5-8 | CASSLGTGFATQYF | TGTGCCAGCAGCTTAGGGACAGGTTTTGCGACCCAGTACTTC
. | TRBJ2-1 | . | TRBV7-3 | CASSLNAAGLNEQFF | TGTGCCAGCAGCTTAAACGCCGCAGGGCTAAATGAGCAGTTCTTC
TRBD1 | TRBJ1-2 | . | TRBV4-1 | CASSQVWDRANYGYTF | TGCGCCAGCAGCCAAGTTTGGGACAGAGCTAACTATGGCTACACCTTC
. | TRBJ1-2 | . | TRBV6-6 | CASSFSTNYGYTF | TGTGCCAGCAGTTTTTCTACCAACTATGGCTACACCTTC
TRBD1 | TRBJ2-7 | . | TRBV18 | CASSPPGQGSREQYF | TGTGCCAGCTCACCACCGGGACAGGGGAGTCGCGAGCAGTACTTC
TRBD2 | TRBJ2-3 | . | TRBV4-3 | CASSRLGSSGSTTQYF | TGCGCCAGCAGCAGGCTGGGGAGTAGCGGGAGTACTACGCAGTATTTT
. | TRBJ1-3 | . | TRBV7-6 | CASSFAGTPTGNTIYF | TGTGCCAGCAGCTTTGCCGGGACACCGACTGGAAACACCATATATTTT
. | TRBJ2-5 | . | TRBV27 | CASTLFAGDKETQYF | TGTGCCAGCACCCTCTTTGCCGGGGACAAGGAGACCCAGTACTTC
. | TRBJ1-1 | once | TRBV7-2 | CASSFTREAFF | TGTGCCAGCAGCTTCACTCGTGAAGCTTTCTTT
. | TRBJ2-3 | . | TRBV11-1 | CASSFSPRRPTDTQYF | TGTGCCAGCAGCTTTAGCCCGCGACGGCCCACAGATACGCAGTATTTT
. | TRBJ1-1 | . | TRBV9 | CASSVGGTEAFF | TGTGCCAGCAGCGTAGGAGGCACTGAAGCTTTCTTT
. | TRBJ1-3 | . | TRBV7-6 | CASSLAARFSGNTIYF | TGTGCCAGCAGCTTAGCGGCCAGATTCTCTGGAAACACCATATATTTT
TRBD1 | TRBJ1-2 | . | TRBV5-4 | CASKGTGDYGYTF | TGTGCCAGCAAAGGGACAGGCGATTATGGCTACACCTTC
. | TRBJ2-7 | . | TRBV27 | CASSLRQGGEQYF | TGTGCCAGCAGTTTACGGCAGGGTGGAGAGCAGTACTTC
. | TRBJ1-3 | once | TRBV7-6 | CASSLGSGSGNTIYF | TGTGCCAGCAGCTTAGGATCAGGCTCTGGAAACACCATATATTTT
. | TRBJ2-2 | . | TRBV7-8 | CASSQRLVGTGELFF | TGTGCCAGCAGCCAAAGGCTAGTCGGCACCGGGGAGCTGTTTTTT
TRBD2 | TRBJ2-7 | . | TRBV4-2 | CASSQDLAGAYEQYF | TGTGCCAGCAGCCAAGATCTCGCGGGAGCCTACGAGCAGTACTTC
. | TRBJ2-7 | . | TRBV5-8 | CASILLWQVRQERNEQYF | TGTGCCAGCATCCTTCTGTGGCAAGTCCGACAGGAGAGAAACGAGCAGTACTTC
. | TRBJ2-1 | . | TRBV7-9 | CASSLGLASYGNEQFF | TGTGCCAGCAGCTTGGGTTTGGCTAGCTATGGGAATGAGCAGTTCTTC
TRBD2 | TRBJ2-1 | . | TRBV7-7 | CASSARLAGPEDEQFF | TGTGCTAGCAGCGCACGACTAGCGGGACCCGAGGATGAGCAGTTCTTC
. | TRBJ2-7 | once | TRBV4-1 | CASSHPRRRSSYEQYF | TGCGCCAGCAGCCACCCTCGGAGGCGGAGCTCCTACGAGCAGTACTTC
. | TRBJ1-5 | . | TRBV18 | CASSGENSNQPQHF | TGTGCCAGCTCAGGAGAAAATAGCAATCAGCCCCAGCATTTT
TRBD1 | TRBJ2-3 | . | TRBV9 | CASSLRPGQTITDTQYF | TGTGCCAGCAGCTTAAGACCGGGACAGACGATCACAGATACGCAGTATTTT
. | TRBJ1-3 | . | TRBV9 | CASSPSGIPRNTIYF | TGTGCCAGCAGCCCCTCGGGAATACCTAGAAACACCATATATTTT